The 22 T cell receptor beta chains reported below all come from one sample, sequenced in a study of blood T cell repertoires in COVID-19. Data came from immunoSEQ multiplex PCR; TCRdb stores just in-frame clones and leaves some out. Altogether 150,000 or so clones are present, 90% to 95% being singletons, with the ten largest covering 3.5% to 5%. The sequencing input was peripheral blood. The receptors stem from a woman in her fifties or sixties with acute or convalescent COVID-19.

The chain combines TRBV29-1 with TRBJ1-2; no clear D. The CDR3 spans 14 residues. Per the germline V gene, CDR1 is SQVTM and CDR2 is ANQGSEA. Trimming pared 1 base from V and 4 bases from J, leaving 13 bases between. CDR3 sequence: CSVEVQQSLYGYTF. In DNA, the CDR3 is TGCAGCGTTGAAGTCCAACAGTCCCTCTATGGCTACACCTTC.

The chain couples TRBV28 to TRBJ1-4; a possible D gene is TRBD1 (5 bases). The CDR3 has 14 amino acids. V lost 2 bases to trimming and J lost 5 bases, with 9 bases between them. Germline values: CDR1 MDHEN, CDR2 SYDVKM. This chain's CDR3 is CASSLRQPNEKLFF. DNA for the CDR3: TGTGCCAGCAGTTTAAGACAGCCAAATGAAAAACTGTTTTTT. Full variable domain (outside the CDR3, taken from reference TRBV28 and TRBJ1-4): DVKVTQSSRYLVKRTGEKVFLECVQDMDHENMFWYRQDPGLGLRLIYFSYDVKMKEKGDIPEGYSVSREKKERFSLILESASTNQTSMYLCASSLRQPNEKLFFGSGTQLSVL.

As for this clone: The germline gene is not matched at one end of the junction; a read error may be the cause. The chain carries TRBV4-1 and TRBJ1-5, with TRBD1 identical over 12 bases. The CDR3 is 17 amino acids. CDR1 MGHRA and CDR2 YSYEKL come from the germline V gene. The CDR3 region is CARSQPGGDRGRQPQHF. The CDR3 coding sequence is TGCGCCCGCAGCCAACCGGGGGGGGACAGGGGGCGACAGCCCCAGCATTTT.

The chain uses TRBV9 and TRBJ1-5; 8 bases align to TRBD1. This CDR3 spans 14 amino acids. V was clipped by 7 bases and J by 9 bases; unmatched bases: 12. Germline CDR1 reads SGDLS; CDR2 reads YYNGEE. The CDR3 protein is CASGLGQGRGPQHF. For the CDR3, the DNA is TGTGCCAGCGGCCTAGGACAGGGCCGGGGGCCCCAGCATTTT. Based on the CDR3 plus reference TRBV9 and TRBJ1-5, the full variable domain is DSGVTQTPKHLITATGQRVTLRCSPRSGDLSVYWYQQSLDQGLQFLIQYYNGEERAKGNILERFSAQQFPDLHSELNLSSLELGDSALYFCASGLGQGRGPQHFGDGTRLSIL.

This clone was found once. The chain couples TRBV7-9 to TRBJ2-1; D is ambiguous. V lost 1 base and J 6 bases, leaving 13 bases between the germline ends. The CDR3 totals 15 residues. CDR1 is SEHNR and CDR2 is FQNEAQ in the germline V gene (reference sequence). The DNA of the CDR3 is TGTGCCAGCAGCTTAGAAACTATGGCACTCAATGAGCAGTTCTTC. This translates into CASSLETMALNEQFF.

The gene calls are TRBV7-6 and TRBJ2-2, with D possibly matching TRBD1 (6 bases). Between the trimmed V and J ends, which lost 5 bases and 4 bases, there was a span of 11 bases. This CDR3 region has 14 residues. Germline V gene sequence: CDR1 SGHVS, CDR2 FNYEAQ. DNA of the CDR3: TGTGCCAGCAGCCCCGGACAGACCACCGGGGAGCTGTTTTTT. The encoded protein is CASSPGQTTGELFF.

Here the CDR3 reads CASIGRESWSYEQYF. In DNA form, the CDR3 reads TGTGCCAGCATCGGGAGGGAATCGTGGTCCTACGAGCAGTACTTC. The chain recombines TRBV2 with TRBJ2-7; 8 bases agree with TRBD2. This CDR3 contains 15 residues. The ends lost 7 bases at V and 1 base at J; junction bases unmatched: 9. CDR1 is SNHLY and CDR2 is FYNNEI in the germline V gene.

CDR3: CASSRDRGGGNTIYF. The DNA of the CDR3 is TGCGCCAGCAGCCGGGACAGGGGGGGAGGAAACACCATATATTTT. V and J are TRBV4-3 and TRBJ1-3, with TRBD1 identical over 11 bases. Trimming cost V 4 bases and J 4 bases; bases outside gene matches: 3. Germline CDR1 and CDR2: LGHNA and YSLEER. The CDR3 contains 15 residues.

In this sample, this clone turned up once. The genes are TRBV29-1 and TRBJ2-7, with 8 bases fitting TRBD1. CDR1 is SQVTM, CDR2 ANQGSEA, per germline. CDR3 length: 13 amino acids. V gave up 6 bases and J gave up 1 base; unmatched junction bases: 5. In nucleotides, the CDR3 is TGCAGCGTCGGCGACAGGGGTTCCTACGAGCAGTACTTC. Its translation is CSVGDRGSYEQYF.

The V and J genes are TRBV28 and TRBJ1-2, with a weak D call TRBD1 (6 bases). Germline lookup yields CDR1 MDHEN and CDR2 SYDVKM. The CDR3 is 17 amino acids. Trimming pared 3 bases from V and 0 bases from J, leaving 17 bases between. Here the CDR3 reads CASSLSDSIFSNYGYTF. CDR3 nucleotide sequence: TGTGCCAGCAGTTTGTCGGACAGCATCTTCTCTAACTATGGCTACACCTTC.

The chain carries TRBV18 and TRBJ2-2; D perhaps matches TRBD2 (5 bases). This CDR3 comprises 13 residues. Germline V gene data show CDR1 as KGHSH and CDR2 as LQKENI. Trimming stripped 6 bases from V and 6 bases from J, with 11 bases between. CDR3 loop: CASSPRGPGELFF. The CDR3 DNA follows: TGTGCCAGCTCGCCCCGCGGGCCCGGGGAGCTGTTTTTT.

The sample holds one count of this clone. The chain uses TRBV10-1 and TRBJ2-1; TRBD1 matches 12 bases. V trimming: 0 bases; J trimming: 8 bases; junction bases outside the gene matches: 8. Germline CDR1 is WNHNN and CDR2 is SYGVQD (reference sequence). The CDR3 spans 17 residues. This chain's CDR3 is CASSESFRDRGHDEQFF. DNA of the CDR3: TGCGCCAGCAGTGAGTCCTTCCGGGACAGGGGGCATGATGAGCAGTTCTTC.

This clone was observed once. The CDR3 bases are TGTGCCAGCAGCTTAAGACACTTAACCTACGAGCAGTACTTC. It specifies CASSLRHLTYEQYF. The rearrangement links TRBV5-6 to TRBJ2-7; the D is unclear. The CDR3 consists of 14 residues. Trimming shortened V by 2 bases and J by 2 bases, and 11 bases separated the two germline ends. Germline assignment: CDR1 SGHDT and CDR2 YYEEEE.

This CDR3 is CASSLELDGELFF. As DNA, the CDR3 is TGTGCCAGCAGTTTAGAATTAGACGGGGAGCTGTTTTTT. The chain uses TRBV12-3 or TRBV12-4 and TRBJ2-2, with D uncertain. CDR3 length: 13 residues. The V gene lost 1 base and the J gene lost 7 bases, with 7 bases spanning the gap.

CDR3 in amino acids: CAWMEQMNTEAFF. CDR3 coding DNA: TGTGCCTGGATGGAGCAGATGAACACTGAAGCTTTCTTT. The chain links TRBV30 to TRBJ1-1; D remains unclear. Germline assignment: CDR1 GTSNPN and CDR2 SVGIG (reference sequence). Trimming removed 4 bases from V and 0 bases from J, with 9 bases in between. The CDR3 spans 13 residues.

The J gene is TRBJ1-5, the V gene TRBV6-5, with D uncertain. The CDR3 totals 12 residues. The V and J ends lost 4 bases and 7 bases respectively, with 8 bases between them. CDR1 and CDR2 from the germline V gene are MNHEY and SVGAGI. The CDR3 nucleotides read TGTGCCAGCAGTTCCCCAGGACAGCCCCAGCATTTT. Translation: CASSSPGQPQHF.

The chain employs TRBV6-5 and TRBJ1-2; 9 bases match TRBD1. The CDR3 extends over 14 amino acids. The germline CDR1 and CDR2 sequences are MNHEY and SVGAGI. V was clipped by 6 bases and J by 6 bases; unmatched bases: 8. CDR3: CASSPGTGYNGYTF. CDR3 nucleotide sequence: TGTGCCAGCAGCCCCGGGACAGGGTATAATGGCTACACCTTC.

The chain employs TRBV30 and TRBJ1-2; D is possibly TRBD1 (6 bases). Trimming stripped 2 bases from V and 6 bases from J, with 10 bases between. Germline CDR1 GTSNPN, CDR2 SVGIG (reference sequence). CDR3 length: 12 amino acids. The CDR3 DNA reads as TGTGCCTGGAGTACCAACAGGGATGGCTACACCTTC. This codes for CAWSTNRDGYTF.

The count of this clone is one. V gene TRBV28 combines with J gene TRBJ1-3; 8 nucleotides agree with TRBD1. V gave up 6 bases and J gave up 1 base; unmatched junction bases: 2. The V gene's germline CDR1 is MDHEN and CDR2 SYDVKM. The CDR3 is 14 residues long. Here the CDR3 DNA reads TGTGCCAGCAGGCGACAGGGGTCTGGAAACACCATATATTTT. Protein sequence: CASRRQGSGNTIYF. The entire variable domain, with the rest obtained from reference TRBV28 and TRBJ1-3, is as follows: DVKVTQSSRYLVKRTGEKVFLECVQDMDHENMFWYRQDPGLGLRLIYFSYDVKMKEKGDIPEGYSVSREKKERFSLILESASTNQTSMYLCASRRQGSGNTIYFGEGSWLTVV.

The chain couples TRBV9 to TRBJ2-5, with a tentative D call TRBD2 (5 bases). This CDR3 comprises 14 residues. Germline-derived CDR1 and CDR2 are SGDLS and YYNGEE. V dropped 0 bases and J dropped 5 bases, with 11 bases sitting between them. The DNA of the CDR3 is TGTGCCAGCAGCGTAGATGGGCGAGGGGAGACCCAGTACTTC. This codes for CASSVDGRGETQYF.

The J gene is TRBJ2-3, the V gene TRBV7-9; D gene ambiguous. Per the germline V gene, CDR1 is SEHNR and CDR2 is FQNEAQ (reference sequence). The germline V and J ends were trimmed by 5 bases and 0 bases, with 3 bases remaining between them. The CDR3 length is 12 residues. The CDR3 loop is CASSPSTDTQYF. The CDR3 nucleotides read TGTGCCAGCAGCCCTAGCACAGATACGCAGTATTTT. Together with reference TRBV7-9 and TRBJ2-3, the CDR3 gives the full variable domain: DTGVSQNPRHKITKRGQNVTFRCDPISEHNRLYWYRQTLGQGPEFLTYFQNEAQLEKSRLLSDRFSAERPKGSFSTLEIQRTEQGDSAMYLCASSPSTDTQYFGPGTRLTVL.

The CDR3 reads CASTSGETQNQPQHF. The CDR3 nucleotides read TGTGCCAGCACCTCAGGGGAGACACAAAATCAGCCCCAGCATTTT. This rearrangement joins TRBV28 to TRBJ1-5; a weak D match, TRBD1 (6 bases). The CDR3 sequence is 15 residues long. Germline CDR1 MDHEN, CDR2 SYDVKM. Between the trimmed V and J ends, which lost 7 bases and 4 bases, there was a span of 17 bases.